This T cell receptor beta chain was recorded in a study of cytomegalovirus exposure and HLA in healthy donors. Concerning this clone: The antigen remains unidentified.

The CDR3 consists of 17 residues. The V and J ends lost 7 bases and 10 bases, in that order; junction bases with no gene match: 17. Germline V gene data show CDR1 as LNHDA and CDR2 as SQIVND (reference sequence). General study results and limits: That first-cohort TCR clusters tended to co-occur in the approximately 110 validation repertoires was found in a later analysis. The investigators catalogued about 170 TCR beta chains as cytomegalovirus-associated.

Data came from immunoSEQ multiplex PCR; TCRdb stores just in-frame clones and leaves some out. Of 160,000 or so clones listed, 88% were seen once; the top ten hold 2.5% to 3%. V usage is TRBV19 and J usage is TRBJ2-1, with TRBD2 identical over 12 bases. Sample: PBMCs. The source of this sequence is a young man in good health and CMV-seronegative. CDR3 in DNA: TGTGCCAGTACCATTGGGACTAGCGGGCCCCGACGAGGGGAGCAGTTCTTC. Translated: CASTIGTSGPRRGEQFF.